A selection of T cell receptor beta chains follows, all from one sample in a study of human thymus T cells. Assay used: immunoSEQ multiplex PCR; TCRdb lists only in-frame clones, some missing. The repertoire consists of some 130,000 clones, with around 96% occurring once and the leading ten covering around 0.025%. The sequencing input was thymus tissue. The source of these receptors is a boy under two years old with a congenital heart defect but otherwise immunologically healthy. Each CDR3 is given with its conserved first and last residue. A D gene is named only where the DNA matches it firmly. The size field is filled for only some rows; it gives once, few, many or a size class.

d_gene,j_gene,abundance,v_gene,len,CDR3nt,CDR3aa
.,TRBJ1-4,.,TRBV28,12,TGTGCCAGCAGTTTATCTGGGGAAAAACTGTTTTTT,CASSLSGEKLFF
.,TRBJ1-1,once,TRBV18,12,TGTGCCAGCTCACCTCTGGACACTGAAGCTTTCTTT,CASSPLDTEAFF
TRBD1,TRBJ1-5,.,TRBV28,15,TGTGCCAGCAGTAAAGACAGGGTTTGGGGTCAGCCCCAGCATTTT,CASSKDRVWGQPQHF
.,TRBJ1-1,.,TRBV30,14,TGTGCCTGGAGTGGAAACAGGGTAAACACTGAAGCTTTCTTT,CAWSGNRVNTEAFF
TRBD2,TRBJ2-2,.,TRBV10-3,19,TGTGCCATCAGTGAGTCGAGGCCAGCGGGGGGGCGAAGAACCGGGGAGCTGTTTTTT,CAISESRPAGGRRTGELFF
.,TRBJ2-3,.,TRBV4-1,13,TGCGCCACCATGGGCGGGGGCACAGATACGCAGTATTTT,CATMGGGTDTQYF
TRBD2,TRBJ2-5,.,TRBV4-2,16,TGTGCCAGCAGCCAAGACCTAGCGGGGGAGGGGAAGACCCAGTACTTC,CASSQDLAGEGKTQYF
.,TRBJ2-5,.,TRBV5-1,13,TGCGCCAGCAGCTTGCGTGTTGAGGAGACCCAGTACTTC,CASSLRVEETQYF
TRBD1,TRBJ1-5,.,TRBV18,16,TGTGCCAGCTCAACAGAGCCGGGACAGGGGGGTCAGCCCCAGCATTTT,CASSTEPGQGGQPQHF
TRBD2,TRBJ2-1,.,TRBV5-1,14,TGCGCCAGCAGAGTAGCGGGATCGGGGTGTGAGCAGTTCTTC,CASRVAGSGCEQFF
TRBD1,TRBJ2-1,.,TRBV4-1,12,TGCGCCAGCAGCTGGCAGGGGGATGAGCAGTTCTTC,CASSWQGDEQFF
.,TRBJ1-4,few,TRBV27,13,TGTGCCAGCAGTTTATCAGGGGGGGAAAAACTGTTTTTT,CASSLSGGEKLFF
.,TRBJ2-3,.,TRBV6-1,12,TGTGCCAGCTTTGAAGGAACAGATACGCAGTATTTT,CASFEGTDTQYF
.,TRBJ2-7,.,TRBV14,17,TGTGCCAGCAGCCAAGAAGGTCGGCAGGGCCTGAAGGGCGAGCAGTACTTC,CASSQEGRQGLKGEQYF
.,TRBJ1-1,few,TRBV30,14,TGTGCCTGGAGTCCCCCCCAGGGGAACACTGAAGCTTTCTTT,CAWSPPQGNTEAFF
.,TRBJ1-1,once,TRBV27,15,TGTGCCAGCAGTTTAGGGGGCCGGATGAACACTGAAGCTTTCTTT,CASSLGGRMNTEAFF
.,TRBJ2-5,.,TRBV20-1,11,TGCAGTGCTACTAGGTGGGAGACCCAGTACTTC,CSATRWETQYF
.,TRBJ2-1,.,TRBV19,14,TGTGCCAGTAGTATGTGGACGTTCTACAATGAGCAGTTCTTC,CASSMWTFYNEQFF
TRBD1,TRBJ1-2,.,TRBV4-3,14,TGCGCCAGCAGCCAAGCAACAGGGGTCCATGGCTACACCTTC,CASSQATGVHGYTF
TRBD2,TRBJ2-3,.,TRBV5-4,17,TGTGCCAGCAGCTGGCCGGGACTAGCGGGGAAGACAGATACGCAGTATTTT,CASSWPGLAGKTDTQYF
.,TRBJ1-2,.,TRBV5-1,15,TGCGCCAGCAGCTTGGCTGTGGGGTCAATCTATGGCTACACCTTC,CASSLAVGSIYGYTF
TRBD2,TRBJ2-4,once,TRBV27,17,TGTGCCAGCAGGCCGACTAGCGGTAGCCTAGCCAAAAACATTCAGTACTTC,CASRPTSGSLAKNIQYF
.,TRBJ2-3,.,TRBV4-3,18,TGCGCCAGCAGCCAAGGAAAACGGGCCGTCCCTCGGACAGATACGCAGTATTTT,CASSQGKRAVPRTDTQYF
TRBD2,TRBJ2-7,.,TRBV29-1,16,TGCAGCGTCCTGTATTTAAGCGGGGATTCCTCCTACGAGCAGTACTTC,CSVLYLSGDSSYEQYF
TRBD2,TRBJ2-7,.,TRBV4-3,16,TGCGCCAGCAGCCCCCTTTGGGGACTAGTCACTTACGAGCAGTACTTC,CASSPLWGLVTYEQYF
TRBD1,TRBJ2-4,.,TRBV5-8,16,TGTGCCAGCAGCTCCAAACGGGACAGAACCAAAAACATTCAGTACTTC,CASSSKRDRTKNIQYF
.,TRBJ1-5,.,TRBV19,16,TGTGCCAGTAGTCCTCAGGGTCAGGATAGCAATCAGCCCCAGCATTTT,CASSPQGQDSNQPQHF
TRBD2,TRBJ2-1,.,TRBV4-2,16,TGTGCCAGCAGCCACAGCTGGGCGGGGGGGCTGAATGAGCAGTTCTTC,CASSHSWAGGLNEQFF
.,TRBJ1-3,.,TRBV7-9,17,TGTGCCAGCAGCCCCTCTGCGAGACGTCCAAGGAAAAACACCATATATTTT,CASSPSARRPRKNTIYF
TRBD2,TRBJ2-4,once,TRBV28,17,TGTGCCAGCAGTTTAGGGCTAGCGGGGGCCACCAAAAACATTCAGTACTTC,CASSLGLAGATKNIQYF
.,TRBJ2-3,.,TRBV6-4,10,TGTGCCAGGACTGCAGGTACGCAGTATTTT,CARTAGTQYF
TRBD2,TRBJ2-1,.,TRBV27,17,TGTGCCAGCAGTTTAAGTCATTGGGTCGGCGGGAGGAATGAGCAGTTCTTC,CASSLSHWVGGRNEQFF
.,TRBJ1-5,.,TRBV28,16,TGTGCCAGCAGTTCGGCCCCCCGGGACTACAACCAGCCCCAGCATTTT,CASSSAPRDYNQPQHF
TRBD1,TRBJ2-1,.,TRBV9,14,TGTGCCAGCAGCGCCCGGACAGGGCGCAATGAGCAGTTCTTC,CASSARTGRNEQFF
.,TRBJ2-2,.,TRBV28,17,TGTGCCAGCACCGCACCCCTAGCTGGGCCAGGCACCGGGGAGCTGTTTTTT,CASTAPLAGPGTGELFF
TRBD1,TRBJ2-2,.,TRBV14,15,TGTGCCAGCAGCCAGGGGGACAGGGCCACCGGGGAGCTGTTTTTT,CASSQGDRATGELFF
TRBD2,TRBJ2-2,.,TRBV7-3,18,TGTGCCAGCAGCTCCACCCCCGCCGGGACTAGCGTCACCGGGGAGCTGTTTTTT,CASSSTPAGTSVTGELFF
.,TRBJ2-7,once,TRBV27,13,TGTGCCAGCTCCCGGGACAAGACCTACGAGCAGTACTTC,CASSRDKTYEQYF
.,TRBJ2-7,.,TRBV21-1,14,TGTGCCAGCAAAGAATTCCAGGGGGCCTACGAGCAGTACTTC,CASKEFQGAYEQYF
TRBD1,TRBJ2-5,.,TRBV30,19,TGTGCCTGGGGTCACAGTAGGGACAGGGGGCGTGAAGGGCAAGAGACCCAGTACTTC,CAWGHSRDRGREGQETQYF
TRBD1,TRBJ1-2,few,TRBV7-6,13,TGTGCCAGCAGCTTCCGGGACAGCTATGGCTACACCTTC,CASSFRDSYGYTF
TRBD2,TRBJ2-7,.,TRBV6-5,15,TGTGCCAGCAGTCAGGCGGGGGGGCCTTTCAACGAGCAGTACTTC,CASSQAGGPFNEQYF
.,TRBJ1-2,.,TRBV29-1,13,TGCAGCGTTGATCGGGGGTTGGGCTATGGCTACACCTTC,CSVDRGLGYGYTF
.,TRBJ1-1,.,TRBV6-1,14,TGTGCCAGCAGTGAACTCGAGGGCGGCACTGAAGCTTTCTTT,CASSELEGGTEAFF
.,TRBJ1-2,.,TRBV12-5,19,TGTGCTAGTGGTTTAAATAATGGGGCCCCCGGGACTCCGAACTATGGCTACACCTTC,CASGLNNGAPGTPNYGYTF